Reported below is one TCR beta chain. Its specificity is unknown. Adults of Caucasian background living in Nashville, Tennessee made up all donors. This sample stems from a study of shared clonotypes between healthy human individuals. V was shortened by 0 bases and J by 4 bases, with 16 bases between the two germline ends. Germline assignment: CDR1 SGDLS and CDR2 YYNGEE. The CDR3 is made up of 17 amino acids. Source study methods: Junction-only sequences produced by ImmunoSEQ had no quality scores, so filtering differed. Data came from immunoSEQ multiplex PCR; TCRdb stores just in-frame clones and leaves some out. That table supplies the V and J calls and clone size; D and trimming were determined from the DNA. This sample carries over a million clones, 78% of them seen once, and the ten largest clones take 0.5% to 0.65%. Findings of the study overall: Sampling covered blood only; tissue repertoires likely differ. The represented genetic and exposure-history diversity was limited by the small number of donors.

V usage is TRBV9 and J usage is TRBJ2-2; the D gene is possibly TRBD1 (5 bases). This TCR was sampled from a young man in good health. Some clones in this sample may be carry-over from other donors' samples. Sequencing was carried out using memory CD4+ T cells from PBMCs. Noted subset: CD45RA-negative fraction. This CDR3 reads CASSVVTGETGTGELFF. The CDR3 DNA reads as TGTGCCAGCAGCGTAGTCACAGGCGAGACGGGCACCGGGGAGCTGTTTTTT.